The entry that follows covers one TCR beta chain sequence. The data were taken from a study of blood T cells in healthy people across ages. The CDR3 has 14 amino acids. V gave up 1 base and J gave up 2 bases, with 8 bases separating them. CDR1 and CDR2 (germline): SGHAT, FQNNGV. PCR was performed a second time for about 7 to 12 cycles using a sample-barcoded 5' primer and a J-beta primer mix. In TCRdb, the 5' RACE reads were re-called with MiXCR into one record per CDR3 protein. This sample has over 950,000 distinct CDR3 sequences; roughly two fifths occur once, and the top ten carry roughly 13%. The TCR comes from a man between 18 and 35 years old in good health. J is TRBJ2-5 and V is TRBV11-2, with D uncertain. The sample comprised blood. This CDR3 is CASSLVVGQETQYF. DNA for the CDR3: TGTGCCAGCAGCTTAGTGGTCGGGCAAGAGACCCAGTACTTC.